What follows are 19 T cell receptor beta chains derived from one specimen sequenced in a study of cytomegalovirus exposure and HLA in healthy donors. The data were produced by immunoSEQ multiplex PCR, yet TCRdb's version contains in-frame clones alone and is incomplete. The table has hundreds of thousands of clones, 65% to 85% seen once. Source material: PBMCs. The source of these receptors is a woman younger than 45 in good health and CMV-seropositive.

This chain links TRBV13 with TRBJ1-2; a weak D match, TRBD1 (6 bases). Germline assignment: CDR1 PRHDT and CDR2 FYEKMQ (reference sequence). The CDR3 is 14 amino acids. Trimming took 0 bases from V and 7 from J, leaving 12 bases between them. CDR3 sequence: CASSLGAGELGYTF. CDR3 in DNA: TGTGCCAGCAGCTTAGGGGCAGGGGAGCTTGGCTACACCTTC.

This clone has a handful of counts. This chain joins TRBV29-1 and TRBJ2-2; perhaps TRBD1 as D (6 bases). Germline V gene lookup returns CDR1 SQVTM and CDR2 ANQGSEA. The CDR3 sequence is 14 residues long. V was pared by 7 bases and J by 5 bases, with 17 bases between. CDR3 sequence (DNA): TGCAGCGCCCTTGGGCAGGGGCAAACCGGGGAGCTGTTTTTT. Protein sequence: CSALGQGQTGELFF.

The rearrangement joins TRBV2 to TRBJ2-3; 9 bases match TRBD2. The V gene end was trimmed by 8 bases and the J gene end by 0 bases; junction bases not matched to a gene: 6. Per the germline V gene, CDR1 is SNHLY and CDR2 is FYNNEI. CDR3 length: 15 residues. The chain's CDR3 is CASVSSGMSTDTQYF. The CDR3 DNA follows: TGTGCCAGCGTATCTAGCGGGATGAGCACAGATACGCAGTATTTT.

The V gene is TRBV13, the J gene TRBJ1-5, with D possibly being TRBD1 (5 bases). The germline gives CDR1 PRHDT, CDR2 FYEKMQ (reference sequence). CDR3 length: 15 residues. Trimming cost V 0 bases and J 3 bases, with 9 bases left between them. The CDR3 here is CASSLGPGHNQPQHF. The CDR3, as DNA: TGTGCCAGCAGCTTAGGCCCAGGGCACAATCAGCCCCAGCATTTT.

V and J are TRBV9 and TRBJ1-5, with TRBD1 matching 7 bases. J lost 5 bases, V lost 2 bases, and 7 bases had no gene match. The CDR3 extends over 15 amino acids. Germline V lookup: CDR1 SGDLS, CDR2 YYNGEE. The CDR3 coding sequence is TGTGCCAGCAGCGTCAGGGGGGAGTCGGATCAGCCCCAGCATTTT. Its protein product is CASSVRGESDQPQHF.

The chain combines TRBV30 with TRBJ2-7; no firm D call. Per germline, CDR1 GTSNPN and CDR2 SVGIG (reference sequence). The CDR3 has 13 amino acids. Trimming cost V 7 bases and J 0 bases, with 13 bases left between them. The CDR3 is CASITALSYEQYF. The DNA for the CDR3 is TGTGCCTCAATCACCGCCCTCTCCTACGAGCAGTACTTC.

The chain combines TRBV6-5 with TRBJ2-7; D is unclear. Germline V lookup: CDR1 MNHEY, CDR2 SVGAGI. Trimming took 0 bases from V and 3 from J, leaving 12 bases between them. CDR3 length: 15 residues. The CDR3 reads CASSYSEDAGYEQYF. The CDR3 nucleotides are TGTGCCAGCAGTTACTCCGAGGACGCCGGCTACGAGCAGTACTTC.

The rearrangement uses TRBV27 and TRBJ2-7; 12 bases are shared with TRBD2. This CDR3 has 14 amino acids. V shed 5 bases, J shed 7 bases, and the junction held 6 bases outside the gene matches. The germline V gene has CDR1 MNHEY and CDR2 SMNVEV (reference sequence). CDR3 nucleotides: TGTGCCAGCAGTCCTAGCGGGAGGGCCGGGGAGCAGTACTTC. This translates into CASSPSGRAGEQYF.

This clone has a handful of counts. The chain employs TRBV11-2 and TRBJ2-7, with D tentatively TRBD1 (6 bases). V lost 5 bases to trimming and J lost 5 bases, with 13 bases between them. The CDR3 is 13 amino acids. Looked up from germline, CDR1 is SGHAT and CDR2 is FQNNGV. CDR3 protein: CASSPPTGDEQYF. The CDR3 region has the DNA TGTGCCAGCAGCCCCCCGACAGGCGACGAGCAGTACTTC.

The V and J genes are TRBV9 and TRBJ2-3; tentative D call: TRBD2 (6 bases). CDR3 length equals 17 residues. The V end was cut by 3 bases, the J end by 0 bases, with 17 bases between. In germline, CDR1 is SGDLS, CDR2 YYNGEE. The CDR3 DNA reads TGTGCCAGCAGCGCACGTTCCGGGAGTCCGAGCACAGATACGCAGTATTTT. Translated: CASSARSGSPSTDTQYF.

This clone has just a few counts. The rearrangement joins TRBV13 to TRBJ2-1, with 12 positions matching TRBD2. The CDR3 loop spans 17 amino acids. Unmatched junction bases numbered 12, after V lost 4 bases and J lost 8 bases. From germline, CDR1 is PRHDT and CDR2 FYEKMQ (reference sequence). The CDR3 sequence is CASSSTELAGGFYEQFF. The CDR3, as DNA: TGTGCCAGCAGCTCTACCGAACTAGCGGGAGGCTTCTATGAGCAGTTCTTC.

The J gene is TRBJ1-2, the V gene TRBV11-2, with 12 bases that match TRBD1. The germline V gene has CDR1 SGHAT and CDR2 FQNNGV. Trimming removed 6 bases from V and 5 bases from J; junction bases left unmatched: 10. This CDR3 region has 16 residues. CDR3 residues: CASRSPGQGAGYGYTF. CDR3 in DNA: TGTGCCAGCAGATCCCCGGGACAGGGGGCAGGGTATGGCTACACCTTC.

This chain's CDR3 is CASSVLRGEQETQYF. CDR3 coding DNA: TGTGCCAGCAGTGTCCTAAGGGGGGAACAAGAGACCCAGTACTTC. The chain joins TRBV6-1 to TRBJ2-5; D assignment may be TRBD1 or TRBD2 (6 bases each). Germline lookup yields CDR1 MNHNS and CDR2 SASEGT. The CDR3 consists of 15 residues. V lost 4 bases, J lost 2 bases, and 14 bases lay in between.

There are many counts of this clone. The chain joins TRBV19 to TRBJ1-5; no reliable D call. This CDR3 has 14 amino acids. The ends were cut back, 4 bases at V and 2 bases at J, with 9 bases in the middle. Germline V gives CDR1 LNHDA, CDR2 SQIVND (reference sequence). The CDR3: CASSTDGGNQPQHF. CDR3 nucleotides: TGTGCCAGTAGTACCGACGGAGGCAATCAGCCCCAGCATTTT.

This clone was seen a single time. The chain recombines TRBV13 with TRBJ2-1; possible D gene TRBD2, 5 bases. The ends were cut back, 4 bases at V and 8 bases at J, with 15 bases in the middle. Germline V gene sequence: CDR1 PRHDT, CDR2 FYEKMQ (reference sequence). The CDR3 consists of 14 residues. The CDR3 DNA follows: TGTGCCAGCAGCTCACCAGGACTGGACGATGAGCAGTTCTTC. Its translation: CASSSPGLDDEQFF. Using reference TRBV13 and TRBJ2-1 for the parts outside the CDR3, the full variable domain is AAGVIQSPRHLIKEKRETATLKCYPIPRHDTVYWYQQGPGQDPQFLISFYEKMQSDKGSIPDRFSAQQFSDYHSELNMSSLELGDSALYFCASSSPGLDDEQFFGPGTRLTVL.

The rearrangement uses TRBV7-2 and TRBJ2-3; TRBD2 agrees at 10 bases. This CDR3 spans 17 amino acids. CDR1 and CDR2 from the germline V gene are SGHTA and FQGNSA. The ends lost 0 bases at V and 8 bases at J; junction bases unmatched: 11. This CDR3 is CASSLAASGSSYGTQYF. The CDR3 DNA reads TGTGCCAGCAGCTTAGCGGCTAGCGGGAGTTCTTACGGTACGCAGTATTTT.

The rearrangement joins TRBV5-4 to TRBJ2-3; no clear D gene. CDR3 length: 15 residues. The V end lost 0 bases, the J end lost 0 bases, and 8 bases lay between the germline ends. CDR1 SGHNT and CDR2 YYREEE come from the germline V gene (reference sequence). The CDR3 nucleotides are TGTGCCAGCAGCTTGGATGCAGTTAGCACAGATACGCAGTATTTT. The encoded protein is CASSLDAVSTDTQYF.

The chain has TRBV19 and TRBJ1-1; no clear D. The germline V gene has CDR1 LNHDA and CDR2 SQIVND (reference sequence). CDR3 length: 15 amino acids. V lost 0 bases and J lost 4, with 12 bases in between. CDR3 sequence: CASSIESFTGTEAFF. The CDR3 bases are TGTGCCAGTAGTATAGAATCCTTCACTGGCACTGAAGCTTTCTTT. Looking up the rest from reference TRBV19 and TRBJ1-1 gives the full variable domain: DGGITQSPKYLFRKEGQNVTLSCEQNLNHDAMYWYRQDPGQGLRLIYYSQIVNDFQKGDIAEGYSVSREKKESFPLTVTSAQKNPTAFYLCASSIESFTGTEAFFGQGTRLTVV.

The rearrangement links TRBV29-1 to TRBJ1-1; D not certain. In germline, CDR1 is SQVTM, CDR2 ANQGSEA. V was shortened by 4 bases and J by 6 bases, with 18 bases between the two germline ends. This CDR3 has 14 residues. CDR3 amino acids: CSVVPRRGGSEAFF. The CDR3 region has the DNA TGCAGCGTTGTCCCTAGGCGGGGAGGCTCTGAAGCTTTCTTT.